These T cell receptor beta chains were read from a single sample in a study of blood T cell repertoires in COVID-19. Libraries were prepared by immunoSEQ multiplex PCR; TCRdb keeps only in-frame clonotypes and omits some of them. The sample includes 250,000 to 300,000 clones, roughly 79% of them seen just once. Specimen: peripheral blood. The receptors here all came from a woman between 55 and 75 years old with active or convalescent COVID-19. Each CDR3 is given with its conserved first and last residue. A D gene is named only where the DNA matches it firmly. The size entry is marked missing in some rows and otherwise reads once, few, many or a size class.

clone size	J gene	D gene	V gene	CDR3 protein	CDR3 DNA
.	TRBJ2-7	TRBD1	TRBV19	CASSGQGGPYEQYF	TGTGCCAGTAGCGGACAGGGGGGTCCCTACGAGCAGTACTTC
.	TRBJ1-5	TRBD1	TRBV3-1/TRBV3-2	CASSQDRGLDAQHF	TGTGCCAGCAGCCAGGACAGGGGCCTTGATGCCCAGCATTTT
.	TRBJ2-7	.	TRBV30	CAWSAVERVDSYEQYF	TGTGCCTGGAGTGCCGTCGAGCGGGTTGACTCCTACGAGCAGTACTTC
.	TRBJ1-1	.	TRBV10-3	CAISGLPLNTEAFF	TGTGCCATCAGTGGACTCCCTTTGAACACTGAAGCTTTCTTT
.	TRBJ1-1	.	TRBV11-2	CASSLVLVRGTEAFF	TGTGCCAGCAGCTTAGTGCTAGTAAGGGGCACTGAAGCTTTCTTT
.	TRBJ2-5	TRBD2	TRBV6-2/TRBV6-3	CASSYRAAGGRGPETQYF	TGTGCCAGCAGTTACAGGGCCGCGGGAGGCAGGGGTCCAGAGACCCAGTACTTC
.	TRBJ2-7	.	TRBV6-5	CASSFTQTGFDEQYF	TGTGCCAGCAGTTTCACACAAACAGGGTTCGACGAGCAGTACTTC
.	TRBJ2-7	TRBD2	TRBV25-1	CVRNLAGGSYEQYF	TGTGTGCGGAACCTGGCGGGGGGATCCTACGAGCAGTACTTC
.	TRBJ1-4	.	TRBV7-9	CASSRPGNLNEKLFF	TGTGCCAGCAGCCGCCCGGGTAATCTTAATGAAAAACTGTTTTTT
.	TRBJ1-2	.	TRBV18	CASSSPGDKFGYTF	TGTGCCAGCTCATCCCCCGGTGACAAGTTTGGCTACACCTTC
.	TRBJ1-1	.	TRBV7-3	CASSLGSGLIGTEAFF	TGTGCCAGCAGCTTAGGGTCGGGTCTAATCGGGACTGAAGCTTTCTTT
.	TRBJ2-7	.	TRBV7-9	CASSLTGSPGAYEQYF	TGTGCCAGCAGCCTTACGGGGTCCCCGGGGGCCTACGAGCAGTACTTC
.	TRBJ2-5	.	TRBV29-1	CSVHGGGETQYF	TGCAGCGTGCACGGGGGAGGAGAGACCCAGTACTTC
.	TRBJ2-3	.	TRBV7-9	CASSLGGGRGITDTQYF	TGTGCCAGCAGCTTAGGGGGAGGCAGGGGGATAACAGATACGCAGTATTTT
.	TRBJ2-1	TRBD2	TRBV7-2	CASSPLAGGPYNEQFF	TGTGCCAGCAGCCCTCTAGCGGGGGGCCCCTACAATGAGCAGTTCTTC
once	TRBJ1-4	TRBD1	TRBV19	CASSADRDQGEKLFF	TGTGCCAGTAGTGCAGACAGGGATCAGGGTGAAAAACTGTTTTTT
once	TRBJ1-2	.	TRBV7-8	CASSLGRTPGYTF	TGTGCCAGCAGCTTGGGCAGGACACCTGGCTACACCTTC
.	TRBJ1-1	.	TRBV7-9	CASSPLAGTSNTEAFF	TGTGCCAGCAGCCCCTTGGCCGGGACATCGAACACTGAAGCTTTCTTT
.	TRBJ2-3	TRBD2	TRBV7-2	CASSLTGTSTHTQYF	TGTGCCAGCAGCCTAACCGGGACTAGTACGCATACGCAGTATTTT
.	TRBJ2-7	.	TRBV10-1	CASPIIESLPTSGRGSYEQYF	TGCGCCAGTCCGATTATCGAATCCCTACCTACCTCCGGCAGGGGCTCCTACGAGCAGTACTTC
.	TRBJ1-6	.	TRBV6-5	CASSQQISYNSPLHF	TGTGCCAGCAGCCAACAAATCTCCTATAATTCACCCCTCCACTTT
.	TRBJ2-5	TRBD2	TRBV5-1	CASSPGLAGKETQYF	TGCGCCAGCAGCCCAGGACTAGCGGGAAAAGAGACCCAGTACTTC
once	TRBJ1-5	TRBD1	TRBV6-5	CASSSDRDQPQHF	TGTGCCAGCAGTTCGGACAGGGATCAGCCCCAGCATTTT
.	TRBJ2-3	TRBD2	TRBV5-6	CASSLGGLASPPTDTQYF	TGTGCCAGCAGCTTGGGGGGACTAGCTTCCCCACCCACAGATACGCAGTATTTT
.	TRBJ2-7	.	TRBV11-2	CASSSTGYEQYF	TGTGCCAGCAGCTCCACAGGGTACGAGCAGTACTTC
.	TRBJ2-7	TRBD2	TRBV11-2	CASSLDRAGGSSYEQYF	TGTGCCAGCAGCTTAGATAGGGCGGGGGGTAGCTCCTACGAGCAGTACTTC
.	TRBJ2-4	.	TRBV28	CASSYRVNIQYF	TGTGCCAGCAGCTACAGGGTGAACATTCAGTACTTC
.	TRBJ1-2	TRBD1	TRBV7-2	CASSGAGQGDYGYTF	TGTGCCAGCAGCGGAGCGGGACAGGGGGACTATGGCTACACCTTC
.	TRBJ1-1	.	TRBV7-3	CASSTNGGTSSEAFF	TGTGCCAGCAGCACCAACGGGGGTACGTCGTCTGAAGCTTTCTTT
.	TRBJ1-3	.	TRBV29-1	CSAQGGVSGNTIYF	TGCAGCGCACAGGGTGGCGTCTCTGGAAACACCATATATTTT
.	TRBJ1-3	.	TRBV29-1	CSVAGSTGNTIYF	TGCAGCGTTGCCGGGAGCACTGGAAACACCATATATTTT
.	TRBJ2-1	.	TRBV25-1	CASSARQEPYNEQFF	TGTGCCAGCAGTGCTAGACAGGAGCCCTACAATGAGCAGTTCTTC
.	TRBJ1-1	TRBD1	TRBV5-1	CASSIQTGRAEAFF	TGCGCCAGCTCAATTCAGACAGGGCGGGCTGAAGCTTTCTTT
.	TRBJ2-5	.	TRBV5-6	CASSLWRDRAFQETQYF	TGTGCCAGCAGCTTGTGGCGGGACAGAGCCTTTCAAGAGACCCAGTACTTC
once	TRBJ2-3	TRBD2	TRBV13	CASSSQRGGRPDTQYF	TGTGCCAGCAGCTCGCAGCGGGGGGGCCGCCCAGATACGCAGTATTTT
.	TRBJ2-5	TRBD2	TRBV4-2	CASSQPRLAGGVQETQYF	TGTGCCAGCAGCCAGCCCCGACTAGCGGGGGGCGTCCAAGAGACCCAGTACTTC
.	TRBJ1-1	.	TRBV4-3	CASSQEVSGKAFF	TGCGCCAGCAGCCAAGAGGTGAGCGGGAAAGCTTTCTTT
.	TRBJ2-7	TRBD2	TRBV3-1/TRBV3-2	CASSQAGTSSYEQYF	TGTGCCAGCAGCCAAGCCGGGACTAGCTCCTACGAGCAGTACTTC
.	TRBJ2-1	.	TRBV11-2	CASSPQTSANEQFF	TGTGCCAGCAGCCCGCAGACTAGTGCCAATGAGCAGTTCTTC
.	TRBJ1-6	.	TRBV18	CASSPTVHRPSDSPLHF	TGTGCCAGCTCGCCTACGGTCCACCGCCCGAGTGATTCACCCCTCCACTTT
.	TRBJ2-3	TRBD1	TRBV2	CASKYRGPTDTQYF	TGTGCCAGCAAATACAGGGGCCCAACAGATACGCAGTATTTT
few	TRBJ1-2	TRBD1	TRBV19	CAIRDRGQDGYTF	TGTGCCATCCGGGACAGGGGGCAAGATGGCTACACCTTC
few	TRBJ2-1	TRBD2	TRBV2	CASRGLAGDEQFF	TGTGCCAGCAGGGGACTAGCGGGGGATGAGCAGTTCTTC